Below are 30 T cell receptor beta chains sequenced from a single sample in a study of T cells in localized non-small cell lung cancer. Sequencing was performed with immunoSEQ multiplex PCR; in TCRdb, only in-frame clones are kept and a portion is missing. The data contain 130,000 or so clones, about 89% of them seen just once; the ten biggest clones take up about 1.5%. Sequencing used peripheral blood, obtained before any cancer treatment. These receptors all come from a female donor at least 60 years old with stage I lung adenocarcinoma.

This chain uses TRBV6-6 with TRBJ1-1; D is possibly TRBD1 (6 bases). Germline lookup yields CDR1 MNHNY and CDR2 SVGAGI (reference sequence). The CDR3 has 14 residues. The germline V and J ends were trimmed by 2 bases and 1 base, with 8 bases remaining between them. DNA of the CDR3: TGTGCCAGCAGTTACAGGGACACGAACACTGAAGCTTTCTTT. Protein product: CASSYRDTNTEAFF.

This chain connects TRBV6-6 to TRBJ2-1, with 10 bases identical to TRBD2. The V segment lost 6 bases and the J segment 7 bases; nucleotides outside the gene matches: 12. The CDR3 sequence is 16 residues long. The V gene's germline CDR1 is MNHNY and CDR2 SVGAGI (reference sequence). CDR3 protein: CASSRALAGAANEQFF. CDR3 nucleotides: TGTGCCAGCAGCCGCGCTCTAGCGGGAGCCGCAAATGAGCAGTTCTTC.

CDR3 nucleotides: TGTGCCAGCAGCTTGGTTTCGGGATGGAACACCGGGGAGCTGTTTTTT. Residues: CASSLVSGWNTGELFF. The chain carries TRBV5-4 and TRBJ2-2; D possibly corresponds to TRBD2 (5 bases). V lost 0 bases and J lost 1, with 10 bases in between. The CDR3 consists of 16 residues. Germline V gene lookup returns CDR1 SGHNT and CDR2 YYREEE (reference sequence).

The chain recombines TRBV7-9 with TRBJ1-5; 9 bases line up with TRBD1. The CDR3 runs to 14 residues. The V and J ends lost 5 bases and 6 bases, in that order; junction bases with no gene match: 5. Germline V gives CDR1 SEHNR, CDR2 FQNEAQ (reference sequence). CDR3 in amino acids: CASSRGQGSQPQHF. The CDR3, as DNA: TGTGCCAGCAGCCGAGGACAGGGGTCTCAGCCCCAGCATTTT.

Written as DNA, the CDR3 is TGTGCCAGCAGCTTCGGCTTATCCACAGATACGCAGTATTTT. It encodes CASSFGLSTDTQYF. This chain connects TRBV7-3 to TRBJ2-3; D is uncertain. V shed 3 bases and J shed 2 bases, with 9 bases lying between them. The CDR3 is made up of 14 amino acids. Germline-derived CDR1 and CDR2 are SGHTA and FQGTGA.

This sequence joins TRBV7-3 and TRBJ2-5, with TRBD1 identical over 8 bases. The CDR3 length is 14 residues. The germline gives CDR1 SGHTA, CDR2 FQGTGA. V was clipped by 6 bases and J by 2 bases; unmatched bases: 5. The CDR3 DNA sequence: TGTGCCAGCAGTCCGACAGGGGTACAAGAGACCCAGTACTTC. Translated, it gives CASSPTGVQETQYF.

This clone has more than one count but fewer than ten. The gene calls are TRBV10-1 and TRBJ1-4; D call uncertain. V was shortened by 0 bases and J by 8 bases, with 10 bases between the two germline ends. This CDR3 is 14 amino acids long. CDR1 and CDR2 from the germline V gene are WNHNN and SYGVQD (reference sequence). CDR3 region: CASSESGNPEKLFF. The CDR3 DNA sequence: TGCGCCAGCAGTGAGTCGGGAAATCCGGAAAAACTGTTTTTT.

This clone was seen just once. CDR3 protein: CASSSPRTSGRSGELFF. The CDR3 coding sequence is TGTGCCAGCAGCTCACCTCGGACTAGCGGGAGGTCCGGGGAGCTGTTTTTT. This chain connects TRBV11-2 to TRBJ2-2, with 14 positions matching TRBD2. V lost 4 bases to trimming and J lost 6 bases; unmatched junction nucleotides: 7. The CDR3 is 17 amino acids. The germline V gene encodes CDR1 SGHAT and CDR2 FQNNGV.

The V and J genes are TRBV6-6 and TRBJ1-5; no reliable D call. V shed 0 bases and J shed 7 bases, with 10 bases lying between them. The CDR3 sequence is 14 residues long. CDR1 is MNHNY and CDR2 is SVGAGI in the germline V gene (reference sequence). CDR3 bases: TGTGCCAGCAGTTACTCGATATTGGGACAGCCCCAGCATTTT. Its protein product is CASSYSILGQPQHF.

The CDR3 region is CASSPYRSLEIYNEQFF. For the CDR3, the DNA is TGTGCCAGCTCACCCTACCGCTCGTTGGAAATCTACAATGAGCAGTTCTTC. The chain joins TRBV18 to TRBJ2-1, with D hard to call. CDR3 length: 17 residues. Trimming left V 3 bases short and J 3 bases short, with 18 bases between. Per germline, CDR1 KGHSH and CDR2 LQKENI.

This clone was detected only a few times. This chain uses TRBV5-1 with TRBJ1-1, with D maybe TRBD1 (5 bases). The CDR3 is made up of 14 amino acids. The V and J ends lost 6 bases and 1 base respectively, with 13 bases between them. Germline loops: CDR1 SGHRS, CDR2 YFSETQ. The CDR3 protein is CASTRGDGNTEAFF. The CDR3 DNA reads as TGCGCCAGCACCCGGGGGGATGGGAACACTGAAGCTTTCTTT.

This chain links TRBV7-3 with TRBJ2-5, with a weak D call TRBD2 (6 bases). The length of the CDR3 is 13 residues. Trimming cost V 2 bases and J 5 bases, with 9 bases left between them. Germline lookup yields CDR1 SGHTA and CDR2 FQGTGA. CDR3 sequence reads: CASSLSAGETQYF. The CDR3 nucleotides are TGTGCCAGCAGCTTATCCGCGGGGGAGACCCAGTACTTC. Based on the CDR3 plus reference TRBV7-3 and TRBJ2-5, the full variable domain is GAGVSQTPSNKVTEKGKYVELRCDPISGHTALYWYRQSLGQGPEFLIYFQGTGAADDSGLPNDRFFAVRPEGSVSTLKIQRTERGDSAVYLCASSLSAGETQYFGPGTRLLVL.

This rearrangement joins TRBV27 to TRBJ1-1; a possible D gene is TRBD1 (5 bases). The V end was cut by 6 bases, the J end by 3 bases, with 14 bases between. Germline CDR1 and CDR2: MNHEY and SMNVEV (reference sequence). The CDR3 sequence is 14 residues long. The CDR3 region has the DNA TGTGCCAGCAGCCTTCGGTGGGGGGACACTGAAGCTTTCTTT. It specifies CASSLRWGDTEAFF.

This clone showed up just a few times. The V gene is TRBV5-1, the J gene TRBJ2-7; 10 bases align to TRBD2. The CDR3 has 14 residues. Looked up from germline, CDR1 is SGHRS and CDR2 is YFSETQ. The J segment lost 4 bases and the V segment lost 0 bases, leaving 1 base of the junction unmatched. The CDR3 protein is CASSLVAGGYEQYF. Written as DNA, the CDR3 is TGCGCCAGCAGCTTGGTAGCGGGAGGATACGAGCAGTACTTC.

The rearrangement uses TRBV7-9 and TRBJ2-1; 9 bases are a match to TRBD2. The CDR3 length is 15 residues. CDR1 and CDR2 (germline): SEHNR, FQNEAQ (reference sequence). After removal of 5 bases from V and 0 bases from J, the junction contained 2 bases not matched to a gene. CDR3 nucleotide sequence: TGTGCCAGCAGCCCGACTAGCGGCTCCTACAATGAGCAGTTCTTC. This translates into CASSPTSGSYNEQFF.

The chain carries TRBV29-1 and TRBJ2-6, with D unclear. With 4 bases removed from V and 0 bases from J, the gap between germline ends came to 13 bases. This CDR3 spans 16 amino acids. The V gene's germline CDR1 is SQVTM and CDR2 ANQGSEA. The CDR3 spells CSVGDGSISGANVLTF. In nucleotides, the CDR3 is TGCAGCGTTGGAGACGGCTCCATCTCTGGGGCCAACGTCCTGACTTTC.

The CDR3 is CSVSQVLGDEQYF. CDR3 DNA: TGCAGCGTTTCCCAGGTCCTCGGGGACGAGCAGTACTTC. The chain is built from TRBV29-1 and TRBJ2-7; tentatively, D is TRBD2 (5 bases). From germline, CDR1 is SQVTM and CDR2 ANQGSEA. Trimming left V 5 bases short and J 5 bases short, with 16 bases between. The CDR3 is made up of 13 amino acids.

The chain has TRBV5-4 and TRBJ2-2; possibly TRBD1 for D (5 bases). The CDR3 length is 16 residues. Germline V gene lookup returns CDR1 SGHNT and CDR2 YYREEE (reference sequence). Deletions cut 0 bases from V and 0 bases from J, with 9 bases between. Here the CDR3 DNA reads TGTGCCAGCAGCTTGGGACAGTCCGCGAACACCGGGGAGCTGTTTTTT. Translation gives CASSLGQSANTGELFF.

This chain joins TRBV7-6 and TRBJ2-1; D remains unclear. Germline V gives CDR1 SGHVS, CDR2 FNYEAQ. This CDR3 region has 12 residues. Between the trimmed V and J ends, which lost 8 bases and 0 bases, there was a span of 5 bases. The DNA for the CDR3 is TGTGCCAGCGGCTCCTCCTACAATGAGCAGTTCTTC. It yields the protein CASGSSYNEQFF.

The V gene is TRBV9, the J gene TRBJ1-1; D remains unclear. Germline assignment: CDR1 SGDLS and CDR2 YYNGEE. This CDR3 contains 15 residues. The V and J ends lost 0 bases and 0 bases respectively, with 9 bases between them. The DNA of the CDR3 is TGTGCCAGCAGCGTAGTACCAGAAATGAACACTGAAGCTTTCTTT. Protein product: CASSVVPEMNTEAFF.

This clone showed up just a few times. The identical CDR3 is also encoded by other nucleotide sequences in the sample. The chain combines TRBV5-1 with TRBJ2-7; TRBD2 agrees at 12 bases. The CDR3 is 14 residues long. The V gene's germline CDR1 is SGHRS and CDR2 YFSETQ. J was trimmed by 3 bases and V by 4 bases; bases with no gene match: 2. The CDR3 region is CASSMTSGSYEQYF. The CDR3 coding sequence is TGCGCCAGCAGCATGACTAGCGGGAGCTACGAGCAGTACTTC.

V usage is TRBV25-1 and J usage is TRBJ2-5; D is uncertain. Germline CDR1 is MGHDK and CDR2 is SYGVNS. Trimming took off 6 bases at V and 0 bases at J, with 14 bases between the two ends. The CDR3 consists of 15 residues. Here the CDR3 DNA reads TGTGCCAGCAGCGCGCCGGCATTTTACCAAGAGACCCAGTACTTC. It translates to CASSAPAFYQETQYF.

This clone occurred once. V and J are TRBV11-2 and TRBJ1-2; TRBD1 matches at 7 bases. The CDR3 has 15 amino acids. Germline CDR1 is SGHAT and CDR2 is FQNNGV. Losses at the gene ends were 0 bases for V and 7 bases for J; bases not matched to a gene: 8. The CDR3 here is CASSLDEGGASGYTF. Written as DNA, the CDR3 is TGTGCCAGCAGCTTAGATGAAGGGGGCGCCTCTGGCTACACCTTC. The full variable domain, its missing parts supplied by reference TRBV11-2 and TRBJ1-2, is EAGVAQSPRYKIIEKRQSVAFWCNPISGHATLYWYQQILGQGPKLLIQFQNNGVVDDSQLPKDRFSAERLKGVDSTLKIQPAKLEDSAVYLCASSLDEGGASGYTFGSGTRLTVV.

In nucleotides, the CDR3 is TGTGCCAGCAGGAGACTAGCGGGAGAGTCCAATGAGCAGTTCTTC. This gives the protein CASRRLAGESNEQFF. The chain is built from TRBV6-1 and TRBJ2-1; 12 nucleotides agree with TRBD2. The germline V gene encodes CDR1 MNHNS and CDR2 SASEGT. The CDR3 is 15 amino acids. J was trimmed by 6 bases and V by 6 bases; bases with no gene match: 6.

The J gene is TRBJ2-7, the V gene TRBV2, with D possibly TRBD1 on 6 matching bases. Trimming pared 4 bases from V and 2 bases from J, leaving 12 bases between. Germline lookup yields CDR1 SNHLY and CDR2 FYNNEI. The CDR3 has 14 amino acids. The CDR3 reads CASSGQGPPYEQYF. The CDR3 nucleotides read TGTGCCAGCAGTGGGCAGGGGCCCCCCTACGAGCAGTACTTC. Full variable domain (rest looked up from reference TRBV2 and TRBJ2-7): EPEVTQTPSHQVTQMGQEVILRCVPISNHLYFYWYRQILGQKVEFLVSFYNNEISEKSEIFDDQFSVERPDGSNFTLKIRSTKLEDSAMYFCASSGQGPPYEQYFGPGTRLTVT.

The count of this clone is one. At the DNA level, this CDR3 is encoded by other sequences in the same sample as well. The V gene is TRBV27, the J gene TRBJ1-1; 7 bases map to TRBD1. V lost 2 bases and J lost 3; bases outside the gene matches: 0. This CDR3 comprises 13 residues. The germline CDR1 and CDR2 sequences are MNHEY and SMNVEV (reference sequence). CDR3 nucleotides: TGTGCCAGCAGTTTACAGGGGGACACTGAAGCTTTCTTT. Translating gives CASSLQGDTEAFF.

V and J are TRBV19 and TRBJ1-1, with D perhaps TRBD1 (6 bases). The V gene lost 3 bases and the J gene lost 8 bases, with 22 bases spanning the gap. This CDR3 spans 16 amino acids. Germline V CDR1 and CDR2: LNHDA, SQIVND (reference sequence). CDR3 nucleotide sequence: TGTGCCAGTAGTATTCTCGGGGGACGAAGGACAGCGGAAGCTTTCTTT. Amino acid sequence: CASSILGGRRTAEAFF.

The chain couples TRBV28 to TRBJ1-5; D remains ambiguous. The germline V gene encodes CDR1 MDHEN and CDR2 SYDVKM. The CDR3 covers 13 residues. The V and J ends lost 6 bases and 7 bases respectively, with 13 bases between them. The CDR3 DNA sequence: TGTGCCAGCAGCTCCGGTCCACAGCAGCCCCAGCATTTT. Translation: CASSSGPQQPQHF.

The chain couples TRBV5-1 to TRBJ2-1; 11 bases line up with TRBD2. The CDR3 sequence is 17 residues long. The V and J ends lost 5 bases and 2 bases, in that order; junction bases with no gene match: 9. Germline-derived CDR1 and CDR2 are SGHRS and YFSETQ. CDR3 DNA sequence: TGCGCCAGCAGGTCCATTCCGACTAGCGGGACCTACAATGAGCAGTTCTTC. Translation gives CASRSIPTSGTYNEQFF.

This clone was seen a handful of times. The rearrangement links TRBV7-6 to TRBJ2-1; D not certain. Germline CDR1 is SGHVS and CDR2 is FNYEAQ. The germline V and J ends were trimmed by 1 base and 0 bases, with 10 bases remaining between them. This CDR3 spans 16 amino acids. Written as DNA, the CDR3 is TGTGCCAGCAGCTTAGTACGGGCTAGCTCCTACAATGAGCAGTTCTTC. This translates into CASSLVRASSYNEQFF.